This T cell receptor (beta chain) was sequenced during a study of response to subunit inactivated influenza vaccine. The study, taken as a whole, reports: Authors proposed each seasonal influenza vaccination draws in few new T cells.

A remark on this clonotype: The target antigen is unknown.

In TCRdb, the RT-PCR reads were re-called with MiXCR into one record per CDR3 protein. Among about 610,000 distinct CDR3 sequences, around 13% were seen once, and the ten largest hold more than 9.5%. CDR1 is MDHEN and CDR2 is SYDVKM in the germline V gene. Trimming pared 6 bases from V and 4 bases from J, leaving 15 bases between. The length of the CDR3 is 15 residues. This sample comprised PBMCs from blood, obtained about 12 days after vaccination. This sequence joins TRBV28 and TRBJ2-2; D uncertain. This clonotype originated in a middle-aged man who received an inactivated influenza vaccine. CDR3: CASRPSWVGTGELFF. In nucleotides, the CDR3 is TGTGCCAGCAGACCCTCTTGGGTGGGCACCGGGGAGCTGTTTTTT.